The clone carrying this T cell receptor beta chain was counted only a few times. Its antigen is still unknown. TCRdb's copy holds only in-frame clones and misses some; the assay was immunoSEQ multiplex PCR. The data show thousands of clones, around two thirds seen once. The germline V gene has CDR1 SGDLS and CDR2 YYNGEE. The CDR3 length is 14 residues. V dropped 0 bases and J dropped 0 bases, with 5 bases sitting between them. The sample belongs to a study of T cells in tumors after PD-1 blockade. Study-level results: Blood contained about 38% of the tumor's TCR clonotypes. Among squamous cell carcinoma expanded CD8+ clones, 40% to 50% of exhausted ones versus around 28% of others were novel.

V gene TRBV9 combines with J gene TRBJ2-3; D unclear. The sequences come from tumor tissue, collected after anti-PD-1 treatment. This TCR derives from a human donor with cutaneous squamous cell carcinoma. Here the CDR3 reads CASSVATSTDTQYF. CDR3 DNA: TGTGCCAGCAGCGTAGCAACTAGCACAGATACGCAGTATTTT.